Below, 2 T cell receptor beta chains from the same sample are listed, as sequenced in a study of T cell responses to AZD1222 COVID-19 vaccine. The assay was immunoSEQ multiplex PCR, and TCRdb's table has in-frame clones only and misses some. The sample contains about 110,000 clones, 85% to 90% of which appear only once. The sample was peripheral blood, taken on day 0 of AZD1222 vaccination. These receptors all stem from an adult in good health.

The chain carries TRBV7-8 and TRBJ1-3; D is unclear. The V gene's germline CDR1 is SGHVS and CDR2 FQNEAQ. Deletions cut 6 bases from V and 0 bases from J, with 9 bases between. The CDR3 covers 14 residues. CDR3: CASRSENSGNTIYF. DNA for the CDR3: TGTGCCAGCAGATCAGAAAACTCTGGAAACACCATATATTTT.

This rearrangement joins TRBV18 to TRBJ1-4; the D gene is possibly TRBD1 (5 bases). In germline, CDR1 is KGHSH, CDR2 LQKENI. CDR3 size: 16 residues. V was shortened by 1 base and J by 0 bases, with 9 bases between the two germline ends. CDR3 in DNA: TGTGCCAGCTCACCACGACTACAGGCAACTAATGAAAAACTGTTTTTT. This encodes CASSPRLQATNEKLFF.